Listed here are 15 T cell receptor beta chains from one sample, sequenced in a study of beta chain features in type 1 diabetes. Reverse transcription of all isolated RNA meant that expressed TCRB transcripts were sequenced. The repertoire was sequenced with immunoSEQ multiplex PCR; TCRdb's copy has only in-frame clones and lacks some. The profile shows about 360,000 clones, over 9.5% of them singletons. Sequencing was done on a sample of naive CD4+ T cells from blood. Source of these receptors: a young man in good health.

This chain links TRBV4-1 with TRBJ1-2; 7 nucleotides agree with TRBD1. V was pared by 2 bases and J by 2 bases, with 5 bases of the junction left unmatched. CDR3 length equals 15 residues. CDR1 and CDR2 (germline): MGHRA, YSYEKL. CDR3 bases: TGCGCCAGCAGCCAAATAGGGGGCCGGAACTATGGCTACACCTTC. This codes for CASSQIGGRNYGYTF.

The rearrangement joins TRBV4-2 to TRBJ2-4; D possibly corresponds to TRBD1 (6 bases). This CDR3 region has 15 residues. Trimming took off 0 bases at V and 1 base at J, with 7 bases between the two ends. The germline gives CDR1 LGHNA, CDR2 YNFKEQ. The CDR3 loop reads CASSQDQGAKNIQYF. In DNA form, the CDR3 reads TGTGCCAGCAGCCAAGATCAGGGGGCCAAAAACATTCAGTACTTC.

The rearrangement joins TRBV7-2 to TRBJ2-3, with 12 bases that match TRBD2. The CDR3 loop spans 16 amino acids. CDR1 is SGHTA, CDR2 FQGNSA, per germline. Trimming took 0 bases from V and 4 from J; bases not matched to a gene: 2. CDR3 DNA sequence: TGTGCCAGCAGCTTAGCGCTAGCGGGGGGGGCAGATACGCAGTATTTT. Translating gives CASSLALAGGADTQYF.

Only a few counts were recorded for this clone. The V gene is TRBV5-4, the J gene TRBJ2-1, with 7 bases that match TRBD2. After removal of 1 base from V and 7 bases from J, the junction contained 11 bases not matched to a gene. The CDR3 contains 16 residues. Germline V gene data show CDR1 as SGHNT and CDR2 as YYREEE (reference sequence). Here the CDR3 reads CASSLRLRGDRNEQFF. The CDR3 coding sequence is TGTGCCAGCAGCTTGAGACTACGGGGGGACCGGAATGAGCAGTTCTTC.

The chain employs TRBV7-8 and TRBJ2-1; 8 nucleotides align to TRBD2. Looked up from germline, CDR1 is SGHVS and CDR2 is FQNEAQ. Trimming cost V 1 base and J 6 bases; bases outside gene matches: 8. This CDR3 contains 16 residues. CDR3 nucleotide sequence: TGTGCCAGCAGCTTAGTGCGCCTAGCGGGTTCCAATGAGCAGTTCTTC. It encodes CASSLVRLAGSNEQFF.

The chain combines TRBV4-1 with TRBJ2-7; D is uncertain. With 1 base removed from V and 7 bases from J, the gap between germline ends came to 14 bases. CDR3 length: 14 residues. CDR1 and CDR2 from the germline V gene are MGHRA and YSYEKL. The CDR3 DNA sequence: TGCGCCAGCAGCCAAGCTTCGGCGGCACGGGAGCAGTACTTC. This gives the protein CASSQASAAREQYF.

This chain connects TRBV18 to TRBJ2-2; TRBD2 might be the D (5 bases). This CDR3 is built from 16 residues. V was shortened by 0 bases and J by 3 bases, with 11 bases between the two germline ends. Germline V CDR1 and CDR2: KGHSH, LQKENI. CDR3 sequence reads: CASSPPDGRDTGELFF. CDR3 in DNA: TGTGCCAGCTCACCACCGGACGGGCGGGACACCGGGGAGCTGTTTTTT.

This chain joins TRBV19 and TRBJ2-7; 8 bases line up with TRBD1. Trimming took 5 bases from V and 7 from J; bases not matched to a gene: 4. The CDR3 runs to 12 residues. Germline V gene sequence: CDR1 LNHDA, CDR2 SQIVND (reference sequence). The chain's CDR3 is CASSATGEEQYF. As DNA, the CDR3 is TGTGCCAGTAGTGCGACAGGGGAGGAGCAGTACTTC. The whole variable domain, remainder taken from reference TRBV19 and TRBJ2-7, is DGGITQSPKYLFRKEGQNVTLSCEQNLNHDAMYWYRQDPGQGLRLIYYSQIVNDFQKGDIAEGYSVSREKKESFPLTVTSAQKNPTAFYLCASSATGEEQYFGPGTRLTVT.

The chain combines TRBV4-2 with TRBJ2-7; 9 positions match TRBD1. The J segment lost 0 bases and the V segment lost 1 base, leaving 7 bases of the junction unmatched. CDR3 size: 17 residues. Germline loops: CDR1 LGHNA, CDR2 YNFKEQ. This chain's CDR3 is CASSQVTGTGSSYEQYF. CDR3 nucleotides: TGTGCCAGCAGCCAAGTAACCGGGACAGGGAGCTCCTACGAGCAGTACTTC.

This clone was seen a few times. The V gene is TRBV18, the J gene TRBJ1-1, with D perhaps TRBD1 (6 bases). The germline V and J ends were trimmed by 2 bases and 0 bases, with 10 bases remaining between them. This CDR3 contains 15 residues. Germline loops: CDR1 KGHSH, CDR2 LQKENI. CDR3 DNA sequence: TGTGCCAGCTCACCATTGACAGGCATGAACACTGAAGCTTTCTTT. Translating it yields CASSPLTGMNTEAFF.

The V and J genes are TRBV9 and TRBJ1-2; D is perhaps TRBD1 (5 bases). Germline-derived CDR1 and CDR2 are SGDLS and YYNGEE. The V end lost 4 bases, the J end lost 0 bases, and 13 bases lay between the germline ends. There are 15 residues in the CDR3. The CDR3 spells CASSSGTSANYGYTF. For the CDR3, the DNA is TGTGCCAGCAGCTCAGGGACTTCAGCTAACTATGGCTACACCTTC.

This clone was observed a handful of times. CDR3 DNA: TGCGCCAGCATCCCCAGGGCGGGAGCGTACAATGAGCAGTTCTTC. It specifies CASIPRAGAYNEQFF. The V and J genes are TRBV5-1 and TRBJ2-1; 7 bases map to TRBD2. This CDR3 has 15 residues. V lost 6 bases to trimming and J lost 4 bases; unmatched junction nucleotides: 10. The germline gives CDR1 SGHRS, CDR2 YFSETQ.

The rearrangement uses TRBV19 and TRBJ1-5; possible D gene TRBD1, 5 bases. Trimming took off 2 bases at V and 6 bases at J, with 17 bases between the two ends. Germline V gene data show CDR1 as LNHDA and CDR2 as SQIVND (reference sequence). The CDR3 extends over 16 amino acids. CDR3 in amino acids: CASSITRGYGRQPQHF. The CDR3 nucleotides read TGTGCCAGTAGTATAACGCGGGGCTATGGTCGTCAGCCCCAGCATTTT.

This clone was counted only a few times. The rearrangement joins TRBV9 to TRBJ1-2, with 7 bases identical to TRBD1. The CDR3 extends over 12 amino acids. The ends lost 4 bases at V and 8 bases at J; junction bases unmatched: 5. Germline CDR1 and CDR2: SGDLS and YYNGEE. DNA for the CDR3: TGTGCCAGCAGCCCCCAGGGGGGCGGCTACACCTTC. This encodes CASSPQGGGYTF.

In its sample, this clone was seen a few times. J is TRBJ1-1 and V is TRBV4-2, with TRBD1 identical over 7 bases. The J segment lost 4 bases and the V segment lost 4 bases, leaving 21 bases of the junction unmatched. The germline V gene has CDR1 LGHNA and CDR2 YNFKEQ. CDR3 length: 19 residues. CDR3 sequence reads: CASSPRLSGGRGVGTEAFF. Here the CDR3 DNA reads TGTGCCAGCAGCCCTAGGTTGTCAGGGGGGCGCGGGGTCGGCACTGAAGCTTTCTTT.